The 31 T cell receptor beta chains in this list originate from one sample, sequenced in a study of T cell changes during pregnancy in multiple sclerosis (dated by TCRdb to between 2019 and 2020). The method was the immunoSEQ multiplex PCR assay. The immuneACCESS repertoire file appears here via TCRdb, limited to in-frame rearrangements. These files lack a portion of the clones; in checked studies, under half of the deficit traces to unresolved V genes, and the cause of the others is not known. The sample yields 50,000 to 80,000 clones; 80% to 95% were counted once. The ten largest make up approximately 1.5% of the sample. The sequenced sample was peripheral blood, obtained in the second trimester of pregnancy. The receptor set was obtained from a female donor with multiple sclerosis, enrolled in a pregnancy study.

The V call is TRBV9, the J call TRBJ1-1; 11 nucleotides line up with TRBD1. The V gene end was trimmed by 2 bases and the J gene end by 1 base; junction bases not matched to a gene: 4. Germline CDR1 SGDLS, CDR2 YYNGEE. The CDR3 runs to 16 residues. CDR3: CASSVGQGARNTEAFF. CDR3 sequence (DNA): TGTGCCAGCAGCGTCGGACAGGGGGCGCGGAACACTGAAGCTTTCTTT.

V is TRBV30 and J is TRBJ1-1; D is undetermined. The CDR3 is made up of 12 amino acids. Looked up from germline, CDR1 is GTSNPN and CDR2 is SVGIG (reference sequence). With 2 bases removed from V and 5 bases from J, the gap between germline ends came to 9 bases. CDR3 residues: CAWSMPVTEAFF. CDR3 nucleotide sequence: TGTGCCTGGAGTATGCCGGTAACTGAAGCTTTCTTT.

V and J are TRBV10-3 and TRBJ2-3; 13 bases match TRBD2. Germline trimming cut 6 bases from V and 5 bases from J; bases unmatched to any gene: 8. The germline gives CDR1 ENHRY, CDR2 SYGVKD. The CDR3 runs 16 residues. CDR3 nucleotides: TGTGCCATCAGAGGACTAGCGGGAGATTTGGGAGATACGCAGTATTTT. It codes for CAIRGLAGDLGDTQYF.

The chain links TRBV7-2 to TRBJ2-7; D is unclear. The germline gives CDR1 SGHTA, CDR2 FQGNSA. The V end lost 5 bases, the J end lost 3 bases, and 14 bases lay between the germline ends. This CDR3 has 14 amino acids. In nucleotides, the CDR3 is TGTGCCAGCAGCCGAGGATCGCTCGGCTACGAGCAGTACTTC. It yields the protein CASSRGSLGYEQYF.

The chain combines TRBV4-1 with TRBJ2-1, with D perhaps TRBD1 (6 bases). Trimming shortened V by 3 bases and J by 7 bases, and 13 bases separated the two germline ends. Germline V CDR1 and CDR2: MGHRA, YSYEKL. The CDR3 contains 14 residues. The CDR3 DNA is TGCGCCAGCAGCCAGGAGGACAGCGTTAATGAGCAGTTCTTC. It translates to CASSQEDSVNEQFF.

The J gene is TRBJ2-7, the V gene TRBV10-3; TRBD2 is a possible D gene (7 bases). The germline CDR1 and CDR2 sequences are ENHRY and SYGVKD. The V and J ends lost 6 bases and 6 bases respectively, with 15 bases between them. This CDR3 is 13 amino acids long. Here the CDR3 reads CAIRGRGFAEQYF. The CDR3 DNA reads TGTGCCATCAGGGGGAGGGGGTTCGCCGAGCAGTACTTC.

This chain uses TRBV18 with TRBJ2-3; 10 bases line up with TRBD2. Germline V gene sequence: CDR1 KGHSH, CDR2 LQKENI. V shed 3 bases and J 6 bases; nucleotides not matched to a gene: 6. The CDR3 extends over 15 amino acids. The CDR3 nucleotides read TGTGCCAGCTCACCGGGACTAGCGTATTCGGATACGCAGTATTTT. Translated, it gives CASSPGLAYSDTQYF.

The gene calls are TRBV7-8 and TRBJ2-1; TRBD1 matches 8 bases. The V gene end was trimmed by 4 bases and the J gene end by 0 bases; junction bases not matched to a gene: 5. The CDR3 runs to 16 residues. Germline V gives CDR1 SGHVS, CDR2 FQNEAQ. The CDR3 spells CASSWTGRSSYNEQFF. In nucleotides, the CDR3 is TGTGCCAGCAGCTGGACAGGGCGAAGCTCCTACAATGAGCAGTTCTTC.

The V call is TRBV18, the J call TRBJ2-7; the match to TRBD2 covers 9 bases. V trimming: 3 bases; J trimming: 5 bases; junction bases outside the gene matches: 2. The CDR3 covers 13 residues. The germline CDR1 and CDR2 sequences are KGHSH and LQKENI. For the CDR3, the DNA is TGTGCCAGCTCACCGCGGGGGGGGGACGAGCAGTACTTC. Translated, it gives CASSPRGGDEQYF.

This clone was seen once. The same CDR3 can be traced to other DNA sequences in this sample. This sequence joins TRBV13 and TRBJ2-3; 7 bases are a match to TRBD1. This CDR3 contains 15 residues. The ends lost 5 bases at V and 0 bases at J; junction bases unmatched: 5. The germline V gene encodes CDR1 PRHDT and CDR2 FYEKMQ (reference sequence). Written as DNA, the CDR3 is TGTGCCAGCAGCACCCGACAGGGAAGCACAGATACGCAGTATTTT. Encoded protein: CASSTRQGSTDTQYF.

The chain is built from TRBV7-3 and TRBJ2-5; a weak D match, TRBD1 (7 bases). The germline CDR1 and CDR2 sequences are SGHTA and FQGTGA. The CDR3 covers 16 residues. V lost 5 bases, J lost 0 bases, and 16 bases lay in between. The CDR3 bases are TGTGCCAGCAGCCCAGGGGGGAAGTCGTACCAAGAGACCCAGTACTTC. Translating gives CASSPGGKSYQETQYF.

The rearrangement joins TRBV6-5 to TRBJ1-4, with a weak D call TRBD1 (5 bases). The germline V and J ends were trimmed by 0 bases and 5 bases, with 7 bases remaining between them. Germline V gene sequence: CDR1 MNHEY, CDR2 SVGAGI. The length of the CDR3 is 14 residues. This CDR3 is CASSYSAGNEKLFF. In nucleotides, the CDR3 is TGTGCCAGCAGTTACTCCGCAGGGAATGAAAAACTGTTTTTT.

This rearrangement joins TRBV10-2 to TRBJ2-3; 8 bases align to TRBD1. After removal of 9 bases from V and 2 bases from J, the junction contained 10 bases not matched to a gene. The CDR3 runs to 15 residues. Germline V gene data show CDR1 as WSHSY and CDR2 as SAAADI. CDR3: CASRAGTGHTDTQYF. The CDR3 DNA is TGCGCCAGTAGAGCCGGGACAGGACACACAGATACGCAGTATTTT.

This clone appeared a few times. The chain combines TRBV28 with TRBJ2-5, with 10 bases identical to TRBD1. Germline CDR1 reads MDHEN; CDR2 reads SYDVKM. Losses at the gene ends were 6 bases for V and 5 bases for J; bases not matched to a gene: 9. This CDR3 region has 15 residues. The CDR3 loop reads CASSWTGGLFETQYF. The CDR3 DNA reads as TGTGCCAGCAGCTGGACAGGGGGTCTTTTCGAGACCCAGTACTTC.

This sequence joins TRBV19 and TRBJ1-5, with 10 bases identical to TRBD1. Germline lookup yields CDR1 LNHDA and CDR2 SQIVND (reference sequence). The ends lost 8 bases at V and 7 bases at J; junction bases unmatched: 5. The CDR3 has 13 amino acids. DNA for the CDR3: TGTGCCAGTGCGGGGACAGGGGTACAGCCCCAGCATTTT. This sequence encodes CASAGTGVQPQHF. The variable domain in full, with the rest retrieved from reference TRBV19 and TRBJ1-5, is DGGITQSPKYLFRKEGQNVTLSCEQNLNHDAMYWYRQDPGQGLRLIYYSQIVNDFQKGDIAEGYSVSREKKESFPLTVTSAQKNPTAFYLCASAGTGVQPQHFGDGTRLSIL.

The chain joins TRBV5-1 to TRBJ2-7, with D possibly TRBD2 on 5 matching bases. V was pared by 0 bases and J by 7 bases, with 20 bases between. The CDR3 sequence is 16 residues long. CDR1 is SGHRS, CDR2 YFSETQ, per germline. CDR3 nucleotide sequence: TGCGCCAGCAGCTTGGTCGGACTCTTGGCTTTGGGGGAGCAGTACTTC. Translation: CASSLVGLLALGEQYF.

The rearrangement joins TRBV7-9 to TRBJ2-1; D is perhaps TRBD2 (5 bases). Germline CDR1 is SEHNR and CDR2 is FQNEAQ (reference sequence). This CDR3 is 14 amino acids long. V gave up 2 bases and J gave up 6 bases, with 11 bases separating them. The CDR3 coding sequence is TGTGCCAGCAGCTTAACTCGGGAATTCAATGAGCAGTTCTTC. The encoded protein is CASSLTREFNEQFF.

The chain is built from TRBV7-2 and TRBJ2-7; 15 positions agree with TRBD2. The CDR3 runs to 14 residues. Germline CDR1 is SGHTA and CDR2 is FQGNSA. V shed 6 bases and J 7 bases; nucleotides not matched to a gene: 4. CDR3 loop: CASRPGTSGREQYF. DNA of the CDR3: TGTGCCAGCAGGCCCGGGACTAGCGGGAGGGAGCAGTACTTC. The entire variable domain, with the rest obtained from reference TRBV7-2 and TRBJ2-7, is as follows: GAGVSQSPSNKVTEKGKDVELRCDPISGHTALYWYRQSLGQGLEFLIYFQGNSAPDKSGLPSDRFSAERTGGSVSTLTIQRTQQEDSAVYLCASRPGTSGREQYFGPGTRLTVT.

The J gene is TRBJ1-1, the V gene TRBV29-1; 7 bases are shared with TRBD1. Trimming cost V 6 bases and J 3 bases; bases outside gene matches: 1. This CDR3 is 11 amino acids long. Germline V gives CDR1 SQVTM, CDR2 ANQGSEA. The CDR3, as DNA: TGCAGCGTCGGGACAGACACTGAAGCTTTCTTT. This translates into CSVGTDTEAFF.

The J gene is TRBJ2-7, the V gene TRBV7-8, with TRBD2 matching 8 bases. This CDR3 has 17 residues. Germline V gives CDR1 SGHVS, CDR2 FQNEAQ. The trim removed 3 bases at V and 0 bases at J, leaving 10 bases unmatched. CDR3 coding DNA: TGTGCCAGCAGCTTGGGGCCTCGCGGGGGGAGCTCCTACGAGCAGTACTTC. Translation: CASSLGPRGGSSYEQYF. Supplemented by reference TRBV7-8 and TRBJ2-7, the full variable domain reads GAGVSQSPRYKVAKRGQDVALRCDPISGHVSLFWYQQALGQGPEFLTYFQNEAQLDKSGLPSDRFFAERPEGSVSTLKIQRTQQEDSAVYLCASSLGPRGGSSYEQYFGPGTRLTVT.

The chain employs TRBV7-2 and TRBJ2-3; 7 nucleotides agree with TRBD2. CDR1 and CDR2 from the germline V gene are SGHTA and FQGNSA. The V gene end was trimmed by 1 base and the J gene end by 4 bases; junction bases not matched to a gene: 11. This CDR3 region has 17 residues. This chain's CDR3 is CASSLGPLAASADTQYF. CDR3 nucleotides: TGTGCCAGCAGCTTAGGACCTCTAGCGGCTTCCGCAGATACGCAGTATTTT.

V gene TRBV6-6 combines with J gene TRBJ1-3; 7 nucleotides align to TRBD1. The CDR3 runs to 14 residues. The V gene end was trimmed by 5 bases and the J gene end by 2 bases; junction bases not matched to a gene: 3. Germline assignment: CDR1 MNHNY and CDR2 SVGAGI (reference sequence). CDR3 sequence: CASSPQGTGNTIYF. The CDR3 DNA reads TGTGCCAGCAGTCCACAGGGGACTGGAAACACCATATATTTT.

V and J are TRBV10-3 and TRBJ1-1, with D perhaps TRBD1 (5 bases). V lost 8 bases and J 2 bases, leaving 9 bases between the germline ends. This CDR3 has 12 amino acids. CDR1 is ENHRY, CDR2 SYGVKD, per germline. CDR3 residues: CAISTVNTEAFF. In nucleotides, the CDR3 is TGTGCCATCTCGACAGTAAACACTGAAGCTTTCTTT.

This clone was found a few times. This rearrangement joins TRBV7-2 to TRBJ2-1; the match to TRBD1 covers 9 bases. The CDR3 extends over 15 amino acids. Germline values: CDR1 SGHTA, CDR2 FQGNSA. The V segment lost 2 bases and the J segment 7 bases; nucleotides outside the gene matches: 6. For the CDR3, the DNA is TGTGCCAGCAGCTTACGAACAGGGGGCACGAATGAGCAGTTCTTC. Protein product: CASSLRTGGTNEQFF.

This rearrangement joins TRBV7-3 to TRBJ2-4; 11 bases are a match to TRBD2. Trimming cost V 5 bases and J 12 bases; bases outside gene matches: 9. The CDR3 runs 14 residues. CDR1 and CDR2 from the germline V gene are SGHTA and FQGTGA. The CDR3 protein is CASSEGLADKAQYF. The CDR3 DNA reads TGTGCCAGCAGCGAGGGACTAGCGGACAAGGCTCAGTACTTC.

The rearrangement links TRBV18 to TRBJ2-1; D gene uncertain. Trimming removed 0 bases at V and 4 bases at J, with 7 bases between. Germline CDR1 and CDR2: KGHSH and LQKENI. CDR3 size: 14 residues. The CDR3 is CASSPPTLYNEQFF. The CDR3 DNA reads TGTGCCAGCTCACCACCCACACTATACAATGAGCAGTTCTTC.

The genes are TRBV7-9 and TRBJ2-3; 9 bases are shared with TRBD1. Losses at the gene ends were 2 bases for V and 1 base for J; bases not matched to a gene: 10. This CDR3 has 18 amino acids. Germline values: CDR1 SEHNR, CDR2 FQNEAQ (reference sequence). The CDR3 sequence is CASSLYQGQGIRTDTQYF. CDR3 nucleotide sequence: TGTGCCAGCAGCTTATACCAGGGACAGGGCATACGCACAGATACGCAGTATTTT.

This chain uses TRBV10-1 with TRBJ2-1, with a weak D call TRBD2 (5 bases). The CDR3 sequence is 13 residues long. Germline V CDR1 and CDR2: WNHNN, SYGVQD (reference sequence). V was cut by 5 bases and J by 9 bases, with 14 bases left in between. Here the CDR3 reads CASSSGGNGEQFF. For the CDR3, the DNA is TGCGCCAGCAGTAGCGGTGGGAATGGTGAGCAGTTCTTC.

The CDR3: CASSGAGQGALSYGYTF. DNA for the CDR3: TGTGCCAGCAGTGGGGCCGGACAGGGAGCCCTTAGCTATGGCTACACCTTC. The genes are TRBV2 and TRBJ1-2; 8 nucleotides agree with TRBD1. The trim removed 4 bases at V and 4 bases at J, leaving 14 bases unmatched. CDR1 is SNHLY and CDR2 is FYNNEI in the germline V gene. The CDR3 totals 17 residues. The whole variable domain, remainder taken from reference TRBV2 and TRBJ1-2, is EPEVTQTPSHQVTQMGQEVILRCVPISNHLYFYWYRQILGQKVEFLVSFYNNEISEKSEIFDDQFSVERPDGSNFTLKIRSTKLEDSAMYFCASSGAGQGALSYGYTFGSGTRLTVV.

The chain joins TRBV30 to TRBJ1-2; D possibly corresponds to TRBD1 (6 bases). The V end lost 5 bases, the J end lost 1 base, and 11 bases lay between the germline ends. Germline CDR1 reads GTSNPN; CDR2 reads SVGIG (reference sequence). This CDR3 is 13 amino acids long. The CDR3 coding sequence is TGTGCCTGGGACAGGTCCTTTAACTATGGCTACACCTTC. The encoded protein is CAWDRSFNYGYTF.

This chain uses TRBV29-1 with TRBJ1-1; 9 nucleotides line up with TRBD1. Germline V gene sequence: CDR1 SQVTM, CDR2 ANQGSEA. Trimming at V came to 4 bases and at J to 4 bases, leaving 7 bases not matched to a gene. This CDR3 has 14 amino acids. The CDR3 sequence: CSVGNGQGSTEAFF. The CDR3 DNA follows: TGCAGCGTTGGGAACGGACAGGGGAGCACTGAAGCTTTCTTT.